These 30 T cell receptor beta chains share one sample of origin, sequenced in a study of T cell changes during pregnancy in multiple sclerosis. The method was immunoSEQ multiplex PCR; TCRdb's version includes in-frame clones alone and lacks a portion of them. The data contain 30,000 to 35,000 clones, almost 90% of them singletons. Specimen: CD8+ T cells from peripheral blood mononuclear cells, collected after pregnancy. The receptors derive from a female donor with multiple sclerosis, enrolled in a pregnancy study.

This chain links TRBV5-6 with TRBJ2-3; 8 positions match TRBD1. The germline V gene encodes CDR1 SGHDT and CDR2 YYEEEE. The CDR3 extends over 17 amino acids. With V trimmed by 4 bases and J by 2 bases, 12 bases remained unmatched. The CDR3 nucleotides read TGTGCCAGCAGCGTCACCCGGGACAGGTCATTCACAGATACGCAGTATTTT. Its protein is CASSVTRDRSFTDTQYF.

V gene TRBV27 combines with J gene TRBJ2-3; D is unresolved. The germline CDR1 and CDR2 sequences are MNHEY and SMNVEV (reference sequence). Trimming took 5 bases from V and 4 from J, leaving 10 bases between them. The CDR3 contains 13 residues. The CDR3 DNA reads TGTGCCAGCAGTATCAGATTGGCAGATACGCAGTATTTT. Its translation: CASSIRLADTQYF.

The chain links TRBV10-3 to TRBJ2-5; 7 nucleotides agree with TRBD1. Losses at the gene ends were 3 bases for V and 5 bases for J; bases not matched to a gene: 9. The germline V gene has CDR1 ENHRY and CDR2 SYGVKD. CDR3 length equals 15 residues. The chain's CDR3 is CAISELTGAGETQYF. CDR3 in DNA: TGTGCCATCAGTGAACTCACAGGGGCTGGCGAGACCCAGTACTTC.

The chain links TRBV5-4 to TRBJ2-3; 7 bases are shared with TRBD1. This CDR3 has 14 amino acids. Germline V gene sequence: CDR1 SGHNT, CDR2 YYREEE (reference sequence). V was pared by 4 bases and J by 0 bases, with 2 bases of the junction left unmatched. The CDR3 DNA is TGTGCCAGCAGCCGGGGACAGAGCACAGATACGCAGTATTTT. Its translation is CASSRGQSTDTQYF.

The chain recombines TRBV5-6 with TRBJ1-1; D not resolved. Trimming removed 3 bases at V and 0 bases at J, with 15 bases between. The germline CDR1 and CDR2 sequences are SGHDT and YYEEEE. The CDR3 is 16 residues long. CDR3 sequence reads: CASSWSGALMNTEAFF. The CDR3 DNA reads TGTGCCAGCAGCTGGTCGGGAGCTCTCATGAACACTGAAGCTTTCTTT.

This sequence joins TRBV13 and TRBJ1-1; maybe TRBD1 (5 bases). This CDR3 contains 12 residues. Germline lookup yields CDR1 PRHDT and CDR2 FYEKMQ (reference sequence). The V gene lost 5 bases and the J gene lost 7 bases, with 11 bases spanning the gap. The CDR3: CASSPGRGEAFF. The DNA of the CDR3 is TGTGCCAGCAGCCCAGGGCGGGGTGAAGCTTTCTTT.

The rearrangement uses TRBV4-2 and TRBJ1-1, with 8 bases that match TRBD1. Germline V gene lookup returns CDR1 LGHNA and CDR2 YNFKEQ. The CDR3 runs to 15 residues. After removal of 4 bases from V and 4 bases from J, the junction contained 8 bases not matched to a gene. CDR3 amino acids: CASSLADRGGTEAFF. DNA of the CDR3: TGTGCCAGCAGCCTAGCAGACAGGGGAGGCACTGAAGCTTTCTTT.

J is TRBJ2-7 and V is TRBV4-1; 7 bases line up with TRBD1. V shed 1 base and J 4 bases; nucleotides not matched to a gene: 4. The CDR3 is 14 amino acids. Germline values: CDR1 MGHRA, CDR2 YSYEKL. CDR3 sequence (DNA): TGCGCCAGCAGCCAAGTCGGACAGGAATACGAGCAGTACTTC. Translating it yields CASSQVGQEYEQYF.

V is TRBV7-3 and J is TRBJ2-5, with D possibly matching TRBD1 (6 bases). The end of the DNA fits TRBJ2-7 better, so the J call may be wrong. The CDR3 runs to 14 residues. Germline V gene data show CDR1 as SGHTA and CDR2 as FQGTGA. The CDR3 here is CASSPQGSSYEQYF. In nucleotides, the CDR3 is TGTGCCAGCAGCCCCCAGGGGAGCTCCTACGAGCAGTACTTC.

This chain uses TRBV11-2 with TRBJ2-7, with 9 nucleotides matching TRBD2. Looked up from germline, CDR1 is SGHAT and CDR2 is FQNNGV. CDR3 size: 13 residues. V shed 4 bases, J shed 7 bases, and the junction held 5 bases outside the gene matches. Written as DNA, the CDR3 is TGTGCCAGCAGCTACGGGACTAGCTATGAGCAGTACTTC. It encodes CASSYGTSYEQYF.

This chain links TRBV5-5 with TRBJ1-2, with TRBD1 matching 7 bases. J was trimmed by 5 bases and V by 2 bases; bases with no gene match: 15. CDR3 size: 17 residues. The germline V gene has CDR1 SGHKS and CDR2 YYEKEE (reference sequence). The CDR3 DNA follows: TGTGCCAGCAGCTTTGACAGGGCCCCCATAGGATGGTATGGCTACACCTTC. Residues: CASSFDRAPIGWYGYTF.

As for this clone: This same CDR3 is encoded by further DNA sequences in the sample. This chain links TRBV9 with TRBJ2-7; 10 positions match TRBD1. The CDR3 runs to 15 residues. The trim removed 4 bases at V and 3 bases at J, leaving 7 bases unmatched. CDR1 is SGDLS and CDR2 is YYNGEE in the germline V gene. This CDR3 is CASSPGTGVNYEQYF. For the CDR3, the DNA is TGTGCCAGCAGCCCCGGGACAGGGGTTAACTACGAGCAGTACTTC. The full variable domain, with the rest looked up from reference TRBV9 and TRBJ2-7, is DSGVTQTPKHLITATGQRVTLRCSPRSGDLSVYWYQQSLDQGLQFLIQYYNGEERAKGNILERFSAQQFPDLHSELNLSSLELGDSALYFCASSPGTGVNYEQYFGPGTRLTVT.

This sequence joins TRBV11-3 and TRBJ2-1; no clear D gene. This CDR3 region has 13 residues. V gave up 4 bases and J gave up 5 bases, with 9 bases separating them. Germline lookup yields CDR1 SGHNT and CDR2 YENEEA. The DNA of the CDR3 is TGTGCCAGCAGCTGGTCCCCTAACAATGAGCAGTTCTTC. Translated, it gives CASSWSPNNEQFF.

This clone was detected only once. V is TRBV2 and J is TRBJ1-3; D unclear. Per the germline V gene, CDR1 is SNHLY and CDR2 is FYNNEI. This CDR3 is 13 amino acids long. The CDR3 DNA sequence: TGTGCTAGAGACAATTCGGATGGAAACACCATATATTTT. Translating it yields CARDNSDGNTIYF. Using reference TRBV2 and TRBJ1-3 for the parts outside the CDR3, the full variable domain is EPEVTQTPSHQVTQMGQEVILRCVPISNHLYFYWYRQILGQKVEFLVSFYNNEISEKSEIFDDQFSVERPDGSNFTLKIRSTKLEDSAMYFCARDNSDGNTIYFGEGSWLTVV.

This chain uses TRBV2 with TRBJ2-6, with unresolved D. The CDR3 totals 11 residues. The germline V gene has CDR1 SNHLY and CDR2 FYNNEI. V was shortened by 8 bases and J by 6 bases, with 5 bases between the two germline ends. CDR3 nucleotide sequence: TGTGCCAGCGAGGAGGCCAACGTCCTGACTTTC. It specifies CASEEANVLTF.

The chain has TRBV6-5 and TRBJ1-1; D perhaps matches TRBD1 (6 bases). The germline CDR1 and CDR2 sequences are MNHEY and SVGAGI. V lost 6 bases and J lost 8, with 10 bases in between. This CDR3 contains 11 residues. CDR3 protein: CASRQGTEAFF. The CDR3 coding sequence is TGTGCCAGCAGACAAGGGACAGAAGCTTTCTTT.

The table lists this clone with a count of one. The chain has TRBV15 and TRBJ2-7; TRBD2 matches at 10 bases. CDR1 is LNHNV and CDR2 is YYDKDF in the germline V gene (reference sequence). The V and J ends lost 0 bases and 4 bases, in that order; junction bases with no gene match: 15. The CDR3 runs 19 residues. The CDR3, as DNA: TGTGCCACCAGCAGAGATCTCAGGGAGCTAGCGGGGGTACCTTACGAGCAGTACTTC. This gives the protein CATSRDLRELAGVPYEQYF.

The chain uses TRBV30 and TRBJ1-1; TRBD1 is a possible D gene (5 bases). The CDR3 sequence is 13 residues long. From germline, CDR1 is GTSNPN and CDR2 SVGIG (reference sequence). V lost 3 bases and J lost 8, with 16 bases in between. In nucleotides, the CDR3 is TGTGCCTGGAGGTGGATCGGGGGGACCGAAGCTTTCTTT. Encoded protein: CAWRWIGGTEAFF.

The chain employs TRBV6-5 and TRBJ2-7, with TRBD1 as a possible D gene (6 bases). This CDR3 spans 14 amino acids. Between the trimmed V and J ends, which lost 6 bases and 6 bases, there was a span of 18 bases. The germline V gene has CDR1 MNHEY and CDR2 SVGAGI. The CDR3 DNA follows: TGTGCCAGCAGCCTAACAGGGATACCCCCCGAGCAGTACTTC. Its translation: CASSLTGIPPEQYF.

The chain combines TRBV4-3 with TRBJ2-7; a weak D match, TRBD1 (5 bases). The CDR3 consists of 17 residues. The germline V and J ends were trimmed by 0 bases and 0 bases, with 15 bases remaining between them. The germline V gene has CDR1 LGHNA and CDR2 YSLEER. CDR3 region: CASSQDLSAGFSYEQYF. In DNA form, the CDR3 reads TGCGCCAGCAGCCAAGATCTGAGCGCAGGGTTCTCCTACGAGCAGTACTTC.

The genes are TRBV4-3 and TRBJ2-3, with D unresolved. This CDR3 region has 14 residues. Trimming took 0 bases from V and 3 from J, leaving 7 bases between them. Germline CDR1 is LGHNA and CDR2 is YSLEER. The CDR3 here is CASSQDPETDTQYF. As DNA, the CDR3 is TGCGCCAGCAGCCAAGACCCGGAGACAGATACGCAGTATTTT.

The chain uses TRBV9 and TRBJ2-3; D might be TRBD2 (7 bases). Trimming left V 4 bases short and J 4 bases short, with 19 bases between. CDR3 length: 16 amino acids. In germline, CDR1 is SGDLS, CDR2 YYNGEE. The CDR3 DNA sequence: TGTGCCAGCAGCCATGGGGGGGGGCCGGATCCAGATACGCAGTATTTT. Its protein is CASSHGGGPDPDTQYF.

The genes are TRBV13 and TRBJ2-7; 8 nucleotides agree with TRBD2. Germline V gene lookup returns CDR1 PRHDT and CDR2 FYEKMQ (reference sequence). The CDR3 has 15 amino acids. The trim removed 1 base at V and 1 base at J, leaving 3 bases unmatched. DNA for the CDR3: TGTGCCAGCAGCTTAGAGGCGGGGGGATCCTACGAGCAGTACTTC. Translation: CASSLEAGGSYEQYF.

J is TRBJ1-1 and V is TRBV15; the D gene is possibly TRBD1 (6 bases). V lost 10 bases to trimming and J lost 5 bases, with 17 bases between them. CDR1 LNHNV and CDR2 YYDKDF come from the germline V gene (reference sequence). The CDR3 has 13 residues. CDR3 sequence (DNA): TGTGCCAGCACCCAAGGGGGAATGACTGAAGCTTTCTTT. It specifies CASTQGGMTEAFF.

The chain couples TRBV7-9 to TRBJ1-6, with D unclear. Germline CDR1 is SEHNR and CDR2 is FQNEAQ (reference sequence). Trimming removed 1 base from V and 4 bases from J, with 5 bases in between. The CDR3 is made up of 14 amino acids. CDR3 sequence reads: CASSLEQYNSPLHF. DNA of the CDR3: TGTGCCAGCAGCTTAGAACAGTATAATTCACCCCTCCACTTT. Supplemented by reference TRBV7-9 and TRBJ1-6, the full variable domain reads DTGVSQNPRHKITKRGQNVTFRCDPISEHNRLYWYRQTLGQGPEFLTYFQNEAQLEKSRLLSDRFSAERPKGSFSTLEIQRTEQGDSAMYLCASSLEQYNSPLHFGNGTRLTVT.

This clone was picked up a small number of times. The chain is built from TRBV2 and TRBJ2-7; D not resolved. Germline V CDR1 and CDR2: SNHLY, FYNNEI. Trimming removed 10 bases at V and 2 bases at J, with 21 bases between. This CDR3 contains 15 residues. In DNA, the CDR3 is TGTGCCACCCGAGGCAGTGCCAATAATCCCTACGAGCAGTACTTC. Translating it yields CATRGSANNPYEQYF.

The chain has TRBV9 and TRBJ2-7; tentatively, D is TRBD1 (6 bases). Germline values: CDR1 SGDLS, CDR2 YYNGEE. The CDR3 extends over 14 amino acids. V was shortened by 5 bases and J by 2 bases, with 14 bases between the two germline ends. CDR3 protein: CASSEGEVTYEQYF. The CDR3 region has the DNA TGTGCCAGCAGTGAGGGGGAAGTCACCTACGAGCAGTACTTC.

This clone is a singleton in its sample. The J gene is TRBJ2-5, the V gene TRBV9; TRBD1 might be the D (6 bases). V lost 4 bases to trimming and J lost 5 bases, with 24 bases between them. The CDR3 extends over 17 amino acids. The V gene's germline CDR1 is SGDLS and CDR2 YYNGEE. This CDR3 is CASSSQGLPVMGETQYF. The CDR3 nucleotides are TGTGCCAGCAGCTCGCAGGGGCTCCCCGTGATGGGGGAGACCCAGTACTTC. Full variable domain (missing parts from reference TRBV9 and TRBJ2-5): DSGVTQTPKHLITATGQRVTLRCSPRSGDLSVYWYQQSLDQGLQFLIQYYNGEERAKGNILERFSAQQFPDLHSELNLSSLELGDSALYFCASSSQGLPVMGETQYFGPGTRLLVL.

J is TRBJ2-2 and V is TRBV7-9; 11 positions agree with TRBD2. Germline-derived CDR1 and CDR2 are SEHNR and FQNEAQ (reference sequence). The CDR3 spans 17 residues. Germline trimming cut 4 bases from V and 0 bases from J; bases unmatched to any gene: 4. For the CDR3, the DNA is TGTGCCAGCAGCTCTAGTAGCGGGGGGGCGAACACCGGGGAGCTGTTTTTT. Amino acids: CASSSSSGGANTGELFF.

The chain links TRBV7-2 to TRBJ2-3, with 9 nucleotides matching TRBD1. Per the germline V gene, CDR1 is SGHTA and CDR2 is FQGNSA. Trimming removed 3 bases from V and 4 bases from J; junction bases left unmatched: 8. CDR3 length: 16 amino acids. CDR3 coding DNA: TGTGCCAGCAGCTTCGTACACAGGGGGCACCCAGATACGCAGTATTTT. It encodes CASSFVHRGHPDTQYF.